The clone carrying this T cell receptor beta chain was picked up a small number of times. Its antigen is unidentified. This record belongs to a study of T cell repertoires in cytomegalovirus infection. The CDR3 runs to 13 residues. From germline, CDR1 is LGHNA and CDR2 YNFKEQ. Trimming took off 9 bases at V and 3 bases at J, with 14 bases between the two ends. TCRdb reprocessed the reads via MiXCR and lists one record per CDR3 protein. The table has about 830,000 distinct CDR3 sequences, roughly 33% seen once. The chain combines TRBV4-2 with TRBJ1-1; TRBD1 is a possible D gene (5 bases). The sample consisted of cultured CD8+ T cells from PBMCs, taken from culture after CMV antigen stimulation. The sequence derives from a human donor in good health (CMV status not recorded). Some clones in this sample may be carry-over from other donors' samples. The CDR3 nucleotides read TGTGCCAGTGGGTGGGGGACGGACACTGAAGCTTTCTTT. Encoded protein: CASGWGTDTEAFF.